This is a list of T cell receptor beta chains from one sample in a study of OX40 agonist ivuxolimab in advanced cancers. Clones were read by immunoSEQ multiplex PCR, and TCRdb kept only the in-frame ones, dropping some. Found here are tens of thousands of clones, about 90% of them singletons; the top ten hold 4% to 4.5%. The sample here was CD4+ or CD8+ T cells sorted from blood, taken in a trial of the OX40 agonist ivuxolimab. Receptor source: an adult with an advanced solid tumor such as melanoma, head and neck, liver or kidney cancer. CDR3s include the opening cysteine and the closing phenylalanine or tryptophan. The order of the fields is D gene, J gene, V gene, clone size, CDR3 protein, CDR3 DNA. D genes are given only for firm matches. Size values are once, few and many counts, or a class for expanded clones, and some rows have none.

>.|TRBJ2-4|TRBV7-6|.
CASSFLSGDLAKNIQYF
TGTGCCAGCAGCTTCCTTAGCGGAGACTTAGCCAAAAACATTCAGTACTTC
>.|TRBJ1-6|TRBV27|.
CASSFGGTASTPLHF
TGTGCCAGCAGTTTCGGAGGTACGGCAAGTACACCCCTCCACTTT
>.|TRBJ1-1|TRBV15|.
CATSRARRLEAFF
TGTGCCACCAGCAGGGCCAGGAGGCTTGAAGCTTTCTTT
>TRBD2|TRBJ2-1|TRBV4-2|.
CASSLFAGGTDEQFF
TGTGCCAGCAGCCTGTTTGCGGGGGGGACGGATGAGCAGTTCTTC
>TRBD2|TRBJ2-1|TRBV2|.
CASSLGGGYDEQFF
TGTGCCAGCAGTCTGGGCGGGGGGTACGATGAGCAGTTCTTC
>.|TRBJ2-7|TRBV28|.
CASSPGPAYEQYF
TGTGCCAGCAGCCCCGGGCCTGCCTACGAGCAGTACTTC
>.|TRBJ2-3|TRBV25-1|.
CASSVMVHTQYF
TGTGCCAGCAGTGTTATGGTACATACGCAGTATTTT
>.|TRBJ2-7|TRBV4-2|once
CASSQLSGWDEQYF
TGTGCCAGCAGCCAGTTGTCGGGGTGGGACGAGCAGTACTTC
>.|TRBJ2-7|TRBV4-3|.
CASSHERTSATNEQYF
TGCGCCAGCAGCCACGAAAGGACCAGCGCAACAAACGAGCAGTACTTC
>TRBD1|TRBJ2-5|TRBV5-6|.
CASSANTGGFYQETQYF
TGTGCCAGCAGCGCCAACACAGGGGGTTTTTACCAAGAGACCCAGTACTTC
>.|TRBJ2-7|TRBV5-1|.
CASSLERHSSYEQYF
TGCGCCAGCAGCTTGGAAAGGCACAGCTCCTACGAGCAGTACTTC
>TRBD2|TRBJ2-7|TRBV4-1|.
CASSQVGGRAREQYF
TGCGCCAGCAGCCAAGTGGGCGGGAGGGCCCGAGAGCAGTACTTC
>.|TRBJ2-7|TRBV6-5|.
CATSKGPYEQYF
TGTGCCACTTCTAAGGGACCCTACGAGCAGTACTTC
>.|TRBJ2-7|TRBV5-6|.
CASSLVRGEGYYEQYF
TGTGCCAGCAGCTTGGTCAGAGGCGAAGGGTACTACGAGCAGTACTTC
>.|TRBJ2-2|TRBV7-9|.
CASSLRASQGTGELFF
TGTGCCAGCAGTTTAAGAGCCTCGCAGGGGACCGGGGAGCTGTTTTTT
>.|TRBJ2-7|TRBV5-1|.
CASSLPGLGYEQYF
TGCGCCAGCAGCTTGCCAGGACTGGGCTACGAGCAGTACTTC
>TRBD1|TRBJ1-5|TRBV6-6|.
CASSQIGTGHQPQHF
TGTGCCAGCAGCCAGATCGGGACAGGGCATCAGCCCCAGCATTTT
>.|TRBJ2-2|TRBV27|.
CASSPSPGRTGELFF
TGTGCCAGCAGTCCCAGTCCGGGACGGACCGGGGAGCTGTTTTTT
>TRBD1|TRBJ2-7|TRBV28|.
CASSQTGVYEQYF
TGTGCCAGCAGCCAAACAGGGGTGTACGAGCAGTACTTC
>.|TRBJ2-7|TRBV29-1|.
CSARTGYEQYF
TGCAGCGCCCGAACGGGATATGAGCAGTACTTC
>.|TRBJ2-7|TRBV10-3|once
CAISGGQTYEQYF
TGTGCCATCAGTGGTGGACAGACCTACGAGCAGTACTTC
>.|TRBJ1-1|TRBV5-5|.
CASIRGWTEAFF
TGTGCCAGCATCAGGGGCTGGACTGAAGCTTTCTTT
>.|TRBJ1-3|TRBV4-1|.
CASSQERAVSGNTIYF
TGCGCCAGCAGCCAAGAAAGAGCGGTCTCTGGAAACACCATATATTTT
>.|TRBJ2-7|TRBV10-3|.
CAISEDSYYEQYF
TGTGCCATCAGTGAGGACAGCTACTACGAGCAGTACTTC
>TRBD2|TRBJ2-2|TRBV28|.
CASSRGGAGGYGELFF
TGTGCCAGCAGTAGGGGCGGAGCGGGGGGATACGGGGAGCTGTTTTTT
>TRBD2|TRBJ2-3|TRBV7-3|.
CASSPDPSGSTDTQYF
TGTGCCAGCAGCCCGGACCCTAGCGGGAGTACAGATACGCAGTATTTT
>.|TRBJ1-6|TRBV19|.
CASSIGFSYNSPLHF
TGTGCCAGTAGTATAGGTTTCAGCTATAATTCACCCCTCCACTTT
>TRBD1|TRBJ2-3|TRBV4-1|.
CASSEDRGVDTQYF
TGCGCCAGCAGCGAGGACAGGGGTGTGGATACGCAGTATTTT
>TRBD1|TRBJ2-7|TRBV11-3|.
CASSLGGGTYEQYF
TGTGCCAGCAGCTTAGGAGGGGGCACCTACGAGCAGTACTTC
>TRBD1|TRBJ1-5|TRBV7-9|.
CASSFEKGARQPQHF
TGTGCCAGCAGCTTTGAAAAGGGGGCACGTCAGCCCCAGCATTTT
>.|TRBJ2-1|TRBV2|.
CASIQDPASYNEQFF
TGTGCCAGCATCCAGGATCCGGCCTCCTACAATGAGCAGTTCTTC
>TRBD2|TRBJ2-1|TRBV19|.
CASSIMAGGRNEQFF
TGTGCCAGTAGTATCATGGCGGGGGGGCGGAATGAGCAGTTCTTC
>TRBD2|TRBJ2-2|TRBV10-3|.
CAISESEAGADTGELFF
TGTGCCATCAGTGAGTCCGAAGCGGGGGCGGACACCGGGGAGCTGTTTTTT
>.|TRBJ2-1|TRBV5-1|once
CASRLGNEQFF
TGCGCCAGCAGACTGGGGAATGAGCAGTTCTTC
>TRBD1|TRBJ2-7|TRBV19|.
CASSVTSGTGFYEQYF
TGTGCCAGTAGTGTTACTTCAGGGACAGGTTTCTACGAGCAGTACTTC
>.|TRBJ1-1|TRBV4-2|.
CASSPRLMGITEAFF
TGTGCCAGCAGCCCCCGTTTGATGGGAATCACTGAAGCTTTCTTT
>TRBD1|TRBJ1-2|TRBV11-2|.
CASSLDRGSGYGYTF
TGTGCCAGCAGCTTAGACAGGGGGTCGGGCTATGGCTACACCTTC
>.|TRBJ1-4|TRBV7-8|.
CASSVTLLQTNEKLFF
TGTGCCAGCAGCGTAACCCTCCTACAAACTAATGAAAAACTGTTTTTT
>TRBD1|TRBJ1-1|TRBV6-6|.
CASSSRTGEVGAFF
TGTGCCAGCAGTTCAAGGACAGGGGAGGTTGGAGCTTTCTTT
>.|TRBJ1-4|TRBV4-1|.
CASSQETGSLTNEKLFF
TGCGCCAGCAGCCAAGAAACAGGGAGTCTAACTAATGAAAAACTGTTTTTT
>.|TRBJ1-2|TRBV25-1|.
CASSESGMRGYTF
TGTGCCAGCAGTGAATCAGGGATGCGCGGCTACACCTTC
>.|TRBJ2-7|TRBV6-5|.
CASSLSNHYEQYF
TGTGCCAGCAGTTTATCAAACCACTACGAGCAGTACTTC
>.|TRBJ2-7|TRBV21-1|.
CASSKSSGTSSYEQYF
TGTGCCAGCAGCAAATCTAGCGGGACTAGCTCCTACGAGCAGTACTTC
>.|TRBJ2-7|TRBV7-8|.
CASSQVGGVGDEQYF
TGTGCCAGCAGCCAGGTCGGGGGAGTTGGAGACGAGCAGTACTTC
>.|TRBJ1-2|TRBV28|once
CASSPQIDGYTF
TGTGCCAGCAGTCCTCAGATTGATGGCTACACCTTC
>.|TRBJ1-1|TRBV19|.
CASSIGWTTEAFF
TGTGCCAGTAGTATAGGCTGGACCACTGAAGCTTTCTTT
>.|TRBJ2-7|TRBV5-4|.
CASRPSVDHEQYF
TGTGCCAGCAGGCCTAGCGTTGACCACGAGCAGTACTTC
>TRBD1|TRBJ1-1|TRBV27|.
CASSYDRGTEAFF
TGTGCCAGCAGTTACGACAGGGGCACTGAAGCTTTCTTT